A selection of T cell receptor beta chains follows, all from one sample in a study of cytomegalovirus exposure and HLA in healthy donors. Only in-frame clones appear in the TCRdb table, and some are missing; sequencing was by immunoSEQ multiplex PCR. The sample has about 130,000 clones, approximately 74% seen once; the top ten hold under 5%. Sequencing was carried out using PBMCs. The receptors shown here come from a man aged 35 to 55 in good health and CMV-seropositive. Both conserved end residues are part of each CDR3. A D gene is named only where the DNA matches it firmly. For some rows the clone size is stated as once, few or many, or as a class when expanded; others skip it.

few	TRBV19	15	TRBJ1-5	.	CASSIDGRLGQPQHF	TGTGCCAGTAGTATAGACGGGAGGTTAGGTCAGCCCCAGCATTTT
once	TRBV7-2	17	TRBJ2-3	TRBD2	CASSLYGAGDGTDTQYF	TGTGCCAGCAGCCTCTACGGGGCGGGAGACGGCACAGATACGCAGTATTTT
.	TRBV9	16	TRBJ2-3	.	CASSFRQPQGTDTQYF	TGTGCCAGCAGCTTCCGACAACCCCAAGGTACAGATACGCAGTATTTT
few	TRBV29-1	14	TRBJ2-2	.	CSVAGGSNTGELFF	TGCAGCGTCGCGGGCGGGTCGAACACCGGGGAGCTGTTTTTT
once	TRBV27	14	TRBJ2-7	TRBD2	CASSLTSGNYEQYF	TGTGCCAGCAGTTTGACTAGCGGAAACTACGAGCAGTACTTC
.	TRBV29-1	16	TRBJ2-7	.	CSVPLSVAGTSYEQYF	TGCAGCGTTCCACTCTCGGTGGCAGGTACTTCCTACGAGCAGTACTTC
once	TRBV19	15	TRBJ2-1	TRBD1	CASSIDTQGVNEQFF	TGTGCCAGTAGTATTGACACCCAGGGGGTCAATGAGCAGTTCTTC
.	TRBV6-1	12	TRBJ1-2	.	CASISDGGGYTF	TGTGCCAGCATATCGGACGGGGGGGGCTACACCTTC
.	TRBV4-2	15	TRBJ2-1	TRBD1	CASSHPGQGADEQFF	TGTGCCAGCAGCCATCCGGGACAGGGGGCGGATGAGCAGTTCTTC
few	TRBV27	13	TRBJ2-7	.	CASSLTGEYEQYF	TGTGCCAGCAGTTTGACAGGAGAGTACGAGCAGTACTTC
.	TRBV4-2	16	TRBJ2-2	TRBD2	CASSQFGTSGDGELFF	TGTGCCAGCAGCCAGTTCGGGACTAGTGGAGACGGGGAGCTGTTTTTT
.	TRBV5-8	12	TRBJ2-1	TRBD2	CAIREAAAEQFF	TGTGCCATCCGGGAGGCCGCCGCTGAGCAGTTCTTC
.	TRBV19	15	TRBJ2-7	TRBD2	CASSMVAGVWNEQYF	TGTGCCAGTAGTATGGTAGCGGGAGTATGGAACGAGCAGTACTTC
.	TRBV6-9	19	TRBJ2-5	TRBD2	CASSNGTSGRKGGEETQYF	TGTGCCAGCAGTAACGGGACTAGCGGGAGAAAAGGGGGGGAAGAGACCCAGTACTTC
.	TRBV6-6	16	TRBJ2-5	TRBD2	CASSISTSGRVETQYF	TGTGCCAGCAGTATTTCGACTAGCGGGAGGGTGGAGACCCAGTACTTC
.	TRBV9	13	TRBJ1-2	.	CASSVGVSYGYTF	TGTGCCAGCAGCGTAGGAGTGAGCTATGGCTACACCTTC
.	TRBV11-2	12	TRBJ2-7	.	CASSNTKAEQYF	TGTGCCAGCAGCAATACTAAAGCGGAGCAGTACTTC
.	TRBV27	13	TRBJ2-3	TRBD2	CASSLSPGGTQYF	TGTGCCAGCAGTTTATCCCCGGGGGGTACGCAGTATTTT
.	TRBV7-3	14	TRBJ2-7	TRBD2	CASSPASGAYEQYF	TGTGCCAGCAGCCCCGCCAGCGGGGCCTACGAGCAGTACTTC
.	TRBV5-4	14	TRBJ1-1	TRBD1	CASNYRGSDTEAFF	TGTGCCAGCAACTACAGGGGGTCGGACACTGAAGCTTTCTTT
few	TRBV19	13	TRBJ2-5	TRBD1	CASSRNRGETQYF	TGTGCCAGTAGTAGAAACAGGGGAGAGACCCAGTACTTC
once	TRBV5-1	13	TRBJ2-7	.	CASSSIGPGEQYF	TGCGCCAGCAGCTCGATCGGCCCGGGCGAGCAGTACTTC
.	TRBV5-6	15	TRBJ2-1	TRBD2	CASSFGLAGYNEQFF	TGTGCCAGCAGCTTCGGACTAGCGGGCTACAATGAGCAGTTCTTC
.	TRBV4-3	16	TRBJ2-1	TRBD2	CASSQNRLADPSEQFF	TGCGCCAGCAGCCAAAACCGACTAGCGGATCCTAGTGAGCAGTTCTTC
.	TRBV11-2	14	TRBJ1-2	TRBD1	CASSVSQGAYGYTF	TGTGCCAGCAGCGTTTCACAGGGGGCGTATGGCTACACCTTC
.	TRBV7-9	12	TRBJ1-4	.	CASSSRNEKLFF	TGTGCCAGCAGCTCCCGTAATGAAAAACTGTTTTTT
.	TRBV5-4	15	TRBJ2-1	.	CASRRVQGSYNEQFF	TGTGCCAGCAGGCGAGTCCAGGGCTCCTACAATGAGCAGTTCTTC
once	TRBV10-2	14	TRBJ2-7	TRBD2	CASSELAGGYEQYF	TGCGCCAGCAGTGAGCTAGCGGGAGGTTACGAGCAGTACTTC
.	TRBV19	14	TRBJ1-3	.	CASSIGPSGNTIYF	TGTGCCAGTAGTATTGGCCCCTCTGGAAACACCATATATTTT
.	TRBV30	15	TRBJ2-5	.	CAWASGLLTLATQYF	TGTGCCTGGGCCTCGGGACTTTTAACACTGGCCACCCAGTACTTC
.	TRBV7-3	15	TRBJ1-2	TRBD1	CASSLTGGAGYGYTF	TGTGCCAGCAGCTTGACAGGGGGCGCAGGTTATGGCTACACCTTC
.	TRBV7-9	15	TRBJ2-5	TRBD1	CASSTGQGPQETQYF	TGTGCCAGCAGCACGGGACAGGGGCCGCAAGAGACCCAGTACTTC
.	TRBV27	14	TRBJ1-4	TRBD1	CASSLRGQGVKLFF	TGTGCCAGCAGTTTAAGGGGACAGGGTGTAAAACTGTTTTTT
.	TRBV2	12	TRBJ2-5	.	CASSGPRETQYF	TGTGCCAGCAGTGGCCCCCGGGAGACCCAGTACTTC
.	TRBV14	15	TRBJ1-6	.	CASSNSLGGRSPLHF	TGTGCCAGCAGCAACTCGCTGGGGGGGCGATCACCCCTCCACTTT
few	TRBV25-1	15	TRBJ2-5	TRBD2	CASSAPLLAARTQYF	TGTGCCAGCAGTGCCCCCTTACTAGCGGCTAGGACCCAGTACTTC
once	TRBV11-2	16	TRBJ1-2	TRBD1	CASSPGTQGQNYGYTF	TGTGCCAGCAGCCCAGGGACACAGGGGCAGAACTATGGCTACACCTTC
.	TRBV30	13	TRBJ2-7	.	CAWSVGAVYEQYF	TGTGCCTGGAGTGTAGGGGCCGTTTACGAGCAGTACTTC
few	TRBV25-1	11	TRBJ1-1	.	CASVRGTEAFF	TGTGCCAGCGTCCGGGGCACTGAAGCTTTCTTT
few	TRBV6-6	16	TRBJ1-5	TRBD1	CASSYRTGTGAQPQHF	TGTGCCAGCAGTTACCGTACCGGGACAGGGGCCCAGCCCCAGCATTTT
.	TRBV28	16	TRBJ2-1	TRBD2	CASRSPLADSYNEQFF	TGTGCCAGCAGATCTCCCCTAGCGGACTCCTACAATGAGCAGTTCTTC
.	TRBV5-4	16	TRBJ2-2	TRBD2	CASSTPTSGRTGELFF	TGTGCCAGCAGCACCCCGACTAGCGGGAGAACCGGGGAGCTGTTTTTT
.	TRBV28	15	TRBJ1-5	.	CASRTPDGLNQPQHF	TGTGCCAGCAGAACCCCAGACGGACTCAATCAGCCCCAGCATTTT
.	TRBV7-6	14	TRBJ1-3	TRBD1	CASSGQGGRDTIYF	TGTGCCAGCAGCGGACAGGGTGGGAGGGACACCATATATTTT
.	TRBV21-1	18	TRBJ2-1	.	CASSKSGVLGRTYNEQFF	TGTGCCAGCAGCAAAAGCGGGGTTTTGGGTAGAACCTACAATGAGCAGTTCTTC
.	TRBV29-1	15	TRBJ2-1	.	CSVSRRDTHYNEQFF	TGCAGCGTAAGTCGTCGGGACACCCACTACAATGAGCAGTTCTTC
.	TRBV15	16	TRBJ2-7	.	CATSYRLTGNIYEQYF	TGTGCCACCAGCTACCGTTTGACGGGGAACATCTACGAGCAGTACTTC
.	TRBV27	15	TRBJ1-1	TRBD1	CASSPGTGAKTEAFF	TGTGCCAGCTCCCCCGGGACAGGGGCAAAGACTGAAGCTTTCTTT
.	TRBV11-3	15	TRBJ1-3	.	CASSQTTGSGNTIYF	TGTGCCAGCAGCCAGACGACGGGCTCTGGAAACACCATATATTTT
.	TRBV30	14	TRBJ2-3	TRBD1	CAWSRGQGADTQYF	TGTGCCTGGAGCAGGGGACAGGGCGCAGATACGCAGTATTTT